What follows are 4 T cell receptor beta chains derived from one specimen sequenced in a study of blood T cells in healthy people across ages. PCR was performed a second time for roughly 7 to 12 cycles using a sample-barcoded 5' primer and a J-beta primer mix. Via MiXCR, TCRdb re-called the 5' RACE reads, giving one row per CDR3 protein. The sample lists around 900,000 distinct CDR3 sequences, 29% seen once, with roughly 17% in the top ten. Specimen: blood. These receptors all stem from an elderly woman in good health.

This clonotype was observed a few times. This rearrangement joins TRBV12-3 or TRBV12-4 to TRBJ1-1; 9 bases are shared with TRBD1. The CDR3 loop spans 11 amino acids. The V segment lost 8 bases and the J segment 6 bases; nucleotides outside the gene matches: 1. CDR3 coding DNA: TGTGCCAGCGGGGACAGGGCTGAAGCTTTCTTT. Its translation is CASGDRAEAFF.

This clonotype came up many times. The rearrangement joins TRBV9 to TRBJ2-7; perhaps D is TRBD1 or TRBD2 (5 bases each). Germline V gene sequence: CDR1 SGDLS, CDR2 YYNGEE. This CDR3 comprises 15 residues. Trimming removed 0 bases from V and 2 bases from J, with 12 bases in between. The CDR3 reads CASSVALGATYEQYF. The CDR3 nucleotides are TGTGCCAGCAGCGTAGCTCTCGGGGCTACCTACGAGCAGTACTTC.

There are many counts of this clonotype. The rearrangement joins TRBV7-9 to TRBJ2-3, with 7 nucleotides matching TRBD1. After removal of 5 bases from V and 8 bases from J, the junction contained 7 bases not matched to a gene. In germline, CDR1 is SEHNR, CDR2 FQNEAQ (reference sequence). The CDR3 runs 13 residues. The CDR3 sequence is CASSQDRVGTQYF. CDR3 in DNA: TGTGCCAGCAGCCAAGACAGGGTGGGTACGCAGTATTTT.

About this clonotype itself: This may arise from a read error, as a much more abundant clone is one base away. CDR3 sequence: CTSSPSRSYGYTF. Written as DNA, the CDR3 is TGTACCAGCAGCCCAAGCAGGTCCTATGGCTACACCTTC. This sequence joins TRBV12-3 or TRBV12-4 and TRBJ1-2; D remains ambiguous. The CDR3 contains 13 residues.